This entry features one TCR beta chain sequence. This sample was taken from a study of T cell clones after liver transplantation. Study-level information: Post-transplant blood was tracked for graft-donor-reactive T cell clones identified in a pre-transplant mixed lymphocyte reaction.

In germline, CDR1 is LNHNV, CDR2 YYDKDF (reference sequence). The CDR3 totals 15 residues. Trimming pared 1 base from V and 0 bases from J, leaving 8 bases between. Method: immunoSEQ multiplex PCR; TCRdb's copy keeps in-frame clones and lacks some. The sample has about 20,000 clones; roughly nine tenths are singletons. The sequencing here drew on CD8+ T cells from blood, taken 45 to 46 months after liver transplant. This receptor was obtained from a human patient who received a liver transplant. T cells may partly derive from the graft donor. This chain links TRBV15 with TRBJ2-3; D possibly corresponds to TRBD2 (5 bases). Here the CDR3 DNA reads TGTGCCACCAGCAGAGGGGAGCCAAGCACAGATACGCAGTATTTT. Residues: CATSRGEPSTDTQYF.